This T cell receptor (beta chain) derives from a study of T cell responses to AZD1222 COVID-19 vaccine. General observations from the study: Donor demographics were predominantly white British with a female majority; clonal diversity may be underestimated.

Profiling relied on immunoSEQ multiplex PCR, and the TCRdb table lists in-frame clones only, not all of them. The top ten clones hold approximately 1.5% of a sample with about 190,000 clones, approximately 92% of them seen once. As for this clone: Its matching antigen is unknown.

The clonotype originates from an adult in good health. The specimen was peripheral blood, collected on day 0 of AZD1222 vaccination.

The CDR3 nucleotides read TGTGCCAGCAGCTTACCCGGGCAGTCCGTGGACACCATATATTTT. Its translation is CASSLPGQSVDTIYF. The chain uses TRBV7-9 and TRBJ1-3, with unresolved D. Germline CDR1 SEHNR, CDR2 FQNEAQ (reference sequence). This CDR3 is built from 15 residues. The V end lost 2 bases, the J end lost 8 bases, and 16 bases lay between the germline ends. Supplemented by reference TRBV7-9 and TRBJ1-3, the full variable domain reads DTGVSQNPRHKITKRGQNVTFRCDPISEHNRLYWYRQTLGQGPEFLTYFQNEAQLEKSRLLSDRFSAERPKGSFSTLEIQRTEQGDSAMYLCASSLPGQSVDTIYFGEGSWLTVV.